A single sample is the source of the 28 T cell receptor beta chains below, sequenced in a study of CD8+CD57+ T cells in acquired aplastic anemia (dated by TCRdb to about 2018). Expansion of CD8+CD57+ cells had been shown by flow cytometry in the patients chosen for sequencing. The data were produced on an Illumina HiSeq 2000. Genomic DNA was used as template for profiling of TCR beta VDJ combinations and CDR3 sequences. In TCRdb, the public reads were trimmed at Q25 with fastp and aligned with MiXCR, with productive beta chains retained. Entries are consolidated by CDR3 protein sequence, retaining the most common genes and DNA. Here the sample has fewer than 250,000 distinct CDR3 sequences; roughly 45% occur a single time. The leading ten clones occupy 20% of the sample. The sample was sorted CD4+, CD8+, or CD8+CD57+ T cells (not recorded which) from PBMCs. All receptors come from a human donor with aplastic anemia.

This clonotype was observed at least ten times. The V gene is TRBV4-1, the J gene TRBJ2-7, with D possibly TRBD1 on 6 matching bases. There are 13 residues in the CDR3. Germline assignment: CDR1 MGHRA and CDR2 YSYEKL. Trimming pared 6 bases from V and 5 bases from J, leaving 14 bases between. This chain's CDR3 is CASRGAGGNEQYF. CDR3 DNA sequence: TGCGCCAGCAGGGGGGCCGGCGGCAACGAGCAGTACTTC.

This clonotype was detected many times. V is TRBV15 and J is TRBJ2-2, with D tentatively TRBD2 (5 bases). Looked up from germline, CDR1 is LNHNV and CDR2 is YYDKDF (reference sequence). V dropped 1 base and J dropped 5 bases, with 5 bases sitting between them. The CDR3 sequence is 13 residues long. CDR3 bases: TGTGCCACCAGCAGAGGCGGGACCGGGGAGCTGTTTTTT. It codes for CATSRGGTGELFF.

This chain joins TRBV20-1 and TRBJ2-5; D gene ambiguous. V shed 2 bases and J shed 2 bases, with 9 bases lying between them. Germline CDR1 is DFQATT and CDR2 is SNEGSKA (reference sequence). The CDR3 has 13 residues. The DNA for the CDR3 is TGCAGTGCTAGATTCCCAGAACAAGAGACCCAGTACTTC. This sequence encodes CSARFPEQETQYF.

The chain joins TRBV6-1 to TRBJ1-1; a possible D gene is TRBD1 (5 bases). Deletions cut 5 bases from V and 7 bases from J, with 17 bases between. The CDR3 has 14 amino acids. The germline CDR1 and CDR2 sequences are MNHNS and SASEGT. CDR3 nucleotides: TGTGCCAGCAGTTACACACCAGGGCGAGATGAAGCTTTCTTT. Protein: CASSYTPGRDEAFF.

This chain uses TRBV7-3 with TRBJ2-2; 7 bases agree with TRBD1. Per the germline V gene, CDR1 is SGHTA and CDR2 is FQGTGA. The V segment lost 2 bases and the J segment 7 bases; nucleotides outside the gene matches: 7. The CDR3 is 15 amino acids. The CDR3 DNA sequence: TGTGCCAGCAGCTTACACAGGGGCCATAGCGGGGAGCTGTTTTTT. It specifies CASSLHRGHSGELFF.

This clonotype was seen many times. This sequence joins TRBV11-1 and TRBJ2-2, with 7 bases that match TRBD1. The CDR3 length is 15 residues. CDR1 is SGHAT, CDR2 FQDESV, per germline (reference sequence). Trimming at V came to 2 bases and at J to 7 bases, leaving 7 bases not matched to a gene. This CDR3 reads CASSLRQGAVGELFF. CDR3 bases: TGTGCCAGCAGCTTACGACAGGGTGCGGTCGGGGAGCTGTTTTTT. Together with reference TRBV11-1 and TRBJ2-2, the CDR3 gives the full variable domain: EAEVAQSPRYKITEKSQAVAFWCDPISGHATLYWYRQILGQGPELLVQFQDESVVDDSQLPKDRFSAERLKGVDSTLKIQPAELGDSAMYLCASSLRQGAVGELFFGEGSRLTVL.

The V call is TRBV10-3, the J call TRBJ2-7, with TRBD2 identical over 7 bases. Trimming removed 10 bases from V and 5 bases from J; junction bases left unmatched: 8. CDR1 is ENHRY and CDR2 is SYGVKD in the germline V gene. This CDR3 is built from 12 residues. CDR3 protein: CATRHREDEQYF. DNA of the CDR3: TGTGCCACCAGGCATCGGGAGGACGAGCAGTACTTC.

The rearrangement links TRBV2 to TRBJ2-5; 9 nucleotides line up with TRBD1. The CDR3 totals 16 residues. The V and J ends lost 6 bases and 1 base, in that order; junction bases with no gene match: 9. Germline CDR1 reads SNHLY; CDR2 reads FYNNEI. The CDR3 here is CASSQDRGGFQETQYF. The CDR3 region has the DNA TGTGCCAGCAGCCAGGACAGGGGAGGTTTCCAAGAGACCCAGTACTTC.

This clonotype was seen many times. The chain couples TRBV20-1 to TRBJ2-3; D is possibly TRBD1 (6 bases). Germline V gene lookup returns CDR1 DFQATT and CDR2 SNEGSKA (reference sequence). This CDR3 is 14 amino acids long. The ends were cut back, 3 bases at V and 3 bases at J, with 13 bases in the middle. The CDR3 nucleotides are TGCAGTGCTAGGGGTGGCAGGGGAACAGATACGCAGTATTTT. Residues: CSARGGRGTDTQYF.

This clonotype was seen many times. For the CDR3, the DNA is TGCAGTGCTAGAGGAGGGACAGGCTACGAGCAGTACTTC. Its protein product is CSARGGTGYEQYF. V and J are TRBV20-1 and TRBJ2-7; 8 bases map to TRBD1. Looked up from germline, CDR1 is DFQATT and CDR2 is SNEGSKA (reference sequence). The CDR3 runs 13 residues. Unmatched junction bases numbered 2, after V lost 1 base and J lost 3 bases.

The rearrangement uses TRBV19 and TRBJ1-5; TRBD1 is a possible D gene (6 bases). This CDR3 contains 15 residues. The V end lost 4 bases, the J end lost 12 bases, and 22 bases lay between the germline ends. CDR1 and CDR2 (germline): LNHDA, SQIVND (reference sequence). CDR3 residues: CASSKGGGLRGDQHF. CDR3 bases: TGTGCCAGTAGTAAAGGGGGAGGACTCCGGGGGGACCAGCATTTT. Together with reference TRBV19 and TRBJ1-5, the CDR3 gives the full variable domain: DGGITQSPKYLFRKEGQNVTLSCEQNLNHDAMYWYRQDPGQGLRLIYYSQIVNDFQKGDIAEGYSVSREKKESFPLTVTSAQKNPTAFYLCASSKGGGLRGDQHFGDGTRLSIL.

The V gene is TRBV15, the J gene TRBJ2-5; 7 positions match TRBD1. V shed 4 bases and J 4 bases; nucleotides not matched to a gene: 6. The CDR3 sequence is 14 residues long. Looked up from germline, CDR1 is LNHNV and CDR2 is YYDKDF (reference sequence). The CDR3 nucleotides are TGTGCCACCAGCACAACGACAGGGACAGAGACCCAGTACTTC. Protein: CATSTTTGTETQYF.

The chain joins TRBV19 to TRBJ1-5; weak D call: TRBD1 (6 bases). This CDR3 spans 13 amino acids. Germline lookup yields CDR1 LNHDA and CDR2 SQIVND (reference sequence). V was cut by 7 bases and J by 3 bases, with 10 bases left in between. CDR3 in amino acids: CASTNRVNQPQHF. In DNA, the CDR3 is TGTGCCAGTACTAACAGGGTCAATCAGCCCCAGCATTTT.

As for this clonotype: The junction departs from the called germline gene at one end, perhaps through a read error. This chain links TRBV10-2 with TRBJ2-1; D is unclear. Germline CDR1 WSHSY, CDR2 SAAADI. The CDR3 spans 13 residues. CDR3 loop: CTSSIRRDNEQFF. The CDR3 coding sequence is TGCACCAGCAGTATACGACGGGACAATGAGCAGTTCTTC.

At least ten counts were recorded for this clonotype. The CDR3 bases are TGCAGTGCTAGTGGTCGGGGCGGACATGAAAAACTGTTTTTT. It translates to CSASGRGGHEKLFF. The chain uses TRBV20-1 and TRBJ1-4; TRBD1 is a possible D gene (5 bases). The CDR3 consists of 14 residues. Germline-derived CDR1 and CDR2 are DFQATT and SNEGSKA (reference sequence). V was trimmed by 3 bases and J by 6 bases, leaving 14 bases between them.

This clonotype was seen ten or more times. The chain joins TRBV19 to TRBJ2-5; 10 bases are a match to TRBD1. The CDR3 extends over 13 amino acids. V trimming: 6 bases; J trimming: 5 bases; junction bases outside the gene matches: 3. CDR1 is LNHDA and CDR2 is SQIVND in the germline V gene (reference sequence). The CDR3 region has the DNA TGTGCCAGTAGCAAGGGACAGGGGGAGACCCAGTACTTC. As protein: CASSKGQGETQYF.

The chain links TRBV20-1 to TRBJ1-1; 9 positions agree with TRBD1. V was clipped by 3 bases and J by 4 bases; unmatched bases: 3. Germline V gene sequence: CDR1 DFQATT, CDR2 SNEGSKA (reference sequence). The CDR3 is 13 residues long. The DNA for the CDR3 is TGCAGTGCTAGCGCGACAGGGGGCACTGAAGCTTTCTTT. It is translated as CSASATGGTEAFF.

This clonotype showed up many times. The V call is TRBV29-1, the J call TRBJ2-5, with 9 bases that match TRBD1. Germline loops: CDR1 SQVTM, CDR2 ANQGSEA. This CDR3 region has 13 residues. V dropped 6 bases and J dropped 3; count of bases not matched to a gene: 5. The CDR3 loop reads CSVPTGGEETQYF. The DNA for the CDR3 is TGCAGCGTGCCGACAGGGGGTGAAGAGACCCAGTACTTC.

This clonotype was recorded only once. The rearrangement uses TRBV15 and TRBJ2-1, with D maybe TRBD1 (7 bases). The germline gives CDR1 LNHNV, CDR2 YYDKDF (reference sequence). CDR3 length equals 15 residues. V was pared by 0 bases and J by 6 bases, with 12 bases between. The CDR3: CATSRDGGGPNEQFF. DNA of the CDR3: TGTGCCACCAGCAGAGATGGAGGGGGCCCCAATGAGCAGTTCTTC.

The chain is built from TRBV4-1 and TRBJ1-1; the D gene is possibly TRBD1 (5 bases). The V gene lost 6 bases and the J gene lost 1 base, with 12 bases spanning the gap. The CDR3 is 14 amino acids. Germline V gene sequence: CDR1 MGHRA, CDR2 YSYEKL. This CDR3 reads CASRGGVRNTEAFF. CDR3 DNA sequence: TGCGCCAGCAGGGGGGGGGTGAGGAACACTGAAGCTTTCTTT.

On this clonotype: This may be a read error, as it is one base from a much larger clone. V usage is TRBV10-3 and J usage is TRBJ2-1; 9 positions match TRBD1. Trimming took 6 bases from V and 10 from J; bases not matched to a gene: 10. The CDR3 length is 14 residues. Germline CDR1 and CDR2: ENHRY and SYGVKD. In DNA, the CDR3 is TGTGCCATCAGCGGACAGGGGAGTCGGGTGGAGCAGTTCTTC. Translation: CAISGQGSRVEQFF.

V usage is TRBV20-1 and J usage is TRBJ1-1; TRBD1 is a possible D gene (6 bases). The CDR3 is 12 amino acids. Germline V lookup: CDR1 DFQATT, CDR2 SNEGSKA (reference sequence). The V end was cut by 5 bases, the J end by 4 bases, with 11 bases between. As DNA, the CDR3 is TGCAGTGCTGGGCGGGGGGCCACTGAAGCTTTCTTT. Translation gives CSAGRGATEAFF.

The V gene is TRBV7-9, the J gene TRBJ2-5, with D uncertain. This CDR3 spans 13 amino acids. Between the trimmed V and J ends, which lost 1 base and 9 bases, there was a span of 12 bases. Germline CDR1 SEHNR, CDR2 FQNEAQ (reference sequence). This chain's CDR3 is CASSLDSSQPQYF. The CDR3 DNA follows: TGTGCCAGCAGCTTAGACTCGAGTCAGCCCCAGTACTTC.

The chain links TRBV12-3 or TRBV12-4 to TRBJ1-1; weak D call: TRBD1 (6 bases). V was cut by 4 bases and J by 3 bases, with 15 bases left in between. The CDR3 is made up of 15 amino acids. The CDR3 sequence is CASSSQFEGDTEAFF. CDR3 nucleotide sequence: TGTGCCAGCAGTTCCCAGTTCGAGGGGGACACTGAAGCTTTCTTT.

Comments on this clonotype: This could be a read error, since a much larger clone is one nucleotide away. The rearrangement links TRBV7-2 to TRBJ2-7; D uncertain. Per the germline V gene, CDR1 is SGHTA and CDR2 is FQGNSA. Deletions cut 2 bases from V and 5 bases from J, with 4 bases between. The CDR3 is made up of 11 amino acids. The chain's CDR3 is CASSLNHEQYF. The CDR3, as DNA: TGTGCCAGCAGCTTAAATCACGAGCAGTACTTC.

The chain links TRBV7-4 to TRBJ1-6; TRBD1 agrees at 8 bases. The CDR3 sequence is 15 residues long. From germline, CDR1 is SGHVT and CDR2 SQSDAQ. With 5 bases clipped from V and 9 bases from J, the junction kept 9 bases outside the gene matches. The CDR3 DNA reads TGTGCCAGCAGCCCGGGGACAGGCTTCCTTTCACCCCTCCACTTT. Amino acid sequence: CASSPGTGFLSPLHF.

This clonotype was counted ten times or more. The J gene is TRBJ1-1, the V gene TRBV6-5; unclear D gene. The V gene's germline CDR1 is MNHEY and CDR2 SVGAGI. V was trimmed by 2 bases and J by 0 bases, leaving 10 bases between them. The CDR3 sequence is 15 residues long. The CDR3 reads CASSYRGVMNTEAFF. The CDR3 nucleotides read TGTGCCAGCAGTTACCGAGGAGTCATGAACACTGAAGCTTTCTTT.

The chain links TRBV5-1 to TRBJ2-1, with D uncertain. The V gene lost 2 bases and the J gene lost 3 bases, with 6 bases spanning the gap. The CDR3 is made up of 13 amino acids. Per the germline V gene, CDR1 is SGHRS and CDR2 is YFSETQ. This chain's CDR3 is CASSFSLYNEQFF. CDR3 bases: TGCGCCAGCAGCTTTAGTCTCTACAATGAGCAGTTCTTC.